This T cell receptor (beta chain) was obtained from a study (dated by TCRdb to between 2014 and 2016). General notes on the study: The study examined whether tumor-infiltrating Tregs in breast cancer are drawn from blood Tregs or arise in situ by conversion from other CD4+ T cell subsets.

What the work shows at the level of the full study, not this receptor alone: The greatest overlap of tumor-infiltrating Treg TCR alpha and beta sequences was observed with tumor naive CD4+ T cells, followed by blood naive CD4+ T cells. The TCR gene usage of tumor memory CD4+ T cells clustered together with blood and lymph node memory CD4+ cells and with lymph node naive CD4+ cells. The validation in the larger cohort was limited to a single TCR beta V-J rearrangement instead of whole repertoires.

V drops 6 bases and J drops 2 bases, leaving 16 bases in between. The germline V gene encodes CDR1 DFQATT and CDR2 SNEGSKA (reference sequence). The CDR3 sequence holds 14 residues, the cysteine and phenylalanine included. Left in the record is the CDR3 DNA by itself, 42 bases read in frame from the first base. Full-length TCR variable regions were amplified by 5' RACE PCR using constant-region reverse primers, and then by semi-nested PCR using Nested Universal Primer A. The ReliaPrep RNA Cell Miniprep System was used to extract total RNA, which was then reverse transcribed into 5'RACE-ready cDNA with the SMARTer RACE 5'/3' Kit. Multiplex adaptors were used to barcode the full-length TCR alpha and beta libraries, which were then sequenced on an Illumina MiSeq. As for the authors' bioinformatics: For each of nine subset-tissue groups, sequencing data from the five patients were pooled, and the groups were compared by unsupervised clustering of TCR gene usage. The Morisita-Horn index, with shared sequences weighted by their contribution to each repertoire, was used to calculate repertoire similarity. TCRdb reworked the public reads: Q25 trimming with fastp, MiXCR clone assembly, productive beta chains retained. A single entry per CDR3 protein holds the most common genes and DNA from its merged rows. The V and J calls were not made by the authors but by TCRdb's processing. For this sample the table gives nearly 40,000 distinct CDR3 sequences, of which 15% to 20% were detected only once. Under 3.5% of the sample is in the top ten clones.

The Miltenyi Naive CD4+ T Cell Isolation kit was used to purify naive CD4+ T cells, and Tregs were depleted with CD25 microbeads. Tregs, naive and memory CD4+ T cells from tumor, blood and ipsilateral draining lymph nodes of roughly 5 breast cancer patients underwent full-length TCR alpha and beta sequencing. Tumor tissue and lymph nodes obtained from ipsilateral axillary dissection were perfused with PBS, minced and then digested with collagenase I and hyaluronidase. Ficoll density gradient centrifugation was used to isolate mononuclear cells from lymph nodes or from 50 ml of peripheral blood. A purity exceeding 90% was confirmed by FACS for the sorted cell populations. This clonotype was picked up many times. No antigen is known for it. No much larger clone exists at a distance of one base, and base qualities are not known.

This clonotype was sampled from a female donor with breast cancer. The chain employs TRBV20-1 and TRBJ2-5; the D gene cannot be named for sure. Sequenced material: naive CD4+ T cells sorted from a lymph node. Sample cell subset or site, as interpreted from the label and publication: naive CD4+ T cells, CD4+CD45RA+CD25-. The CDR3 in this case is CSASRAQLQETQYF. The bases are TGCAGTGCCTCTCGTGCACAGCTTCAAGAGACCCAGTACTTC.